One sample yielded the 23 T cell receptor beta chains listed below, sequenced in a study of blood T cell repertoires in COVID-19 (TCRdb year 2020). Library method: the immunoSEQ multiplex PCR assay. This immuneACCESS table, as held by TCRdb, lists in-frame sequences with V and J called but not all clones. Of the missing ones, under half trace to an unresolved V gene in checked studies; the others have no known cause. Here the sample has 110,000 to 150,000 clones; approximately 88% occur a single time. The ten biggest clones cover around 5.5% of the sample. The sample comprised PBMCs or T cells enriched from blood (not recorded which). These receptor sequences come from a man aged 35-49 years with acute COVID-19.

This rearrangement joins TRBV9 to TRBJ2-2; weak D call: TRBD1 (6 bases). The CDR3 length is 16 residues. Between the trimmed V and J ends, which lost 3 bases and 1 base, there was a span of 13 bases. Germline loops: CDR1 SGDLS, CDR2 YYNGEE. This CDR3 is CASSAQGPQNTGELFF. The CDR3 bases are TGTGCCAGCAGCGCTCAGGGGCCTCAGAACACCGGGGAGCTGTTTTTT.

The chain couples TRBV30 to TRBJ1-1, with a possible D match to TRBD1 (5 bases). Germline V gene lookup returns CDR1 GTSNPN and CDR2 SVGIG (reference sequence). Trimming removed 0 bases from V and 5 bases from J, with 13 bases in between. The CDR3 spans 14 residues. The CDR3 DNA sequence: TGTGCCTGGAGTGTACGGCTGGGGGGGACTGAAGCTTTCTTT. It yields the protein CAWSVRLGGTEAFF. The variable domain in full, completed from reference TRBV30 and TRBJ1-1, reads SQTIHQWPATLVQPVGSPLSLECTVEGTSNPNLYWYRQAAGRGLQLLFYSVGIGQISSEVPQNLSASRPQDRQFILSSKKLLLSDSGFYLCAWSVRLGGTEAFFGQGTRLTVV.

The chain links TRBV5-1 to TRBJ2-3; D remains ambiguous. Trimming removed 4 bases from V and 7 bases from J, with 10 bases in between. The CDR3 sequence is 12 residues long. CDR1 and CDR2 (germline): SGHRS, YFSETQ. CDR3 in DNA: TGCGCCAGCAGCGCGGAGAGCCATACGCAGTATTTT. It is translated as CASSAESHTQYF.

This clone was found once. The chain couples TRBV18 to TRBJ2-1; TRBD1 might be the D (6 bases). The CDR3 contains 15 residues. Trimming shortened V by 5 bases and J by 4 bases, and 15 bases separated the two germline ends. Germline V gene lookup returns CDR1 KGHSH and CDR2 LQKENI. The CDR3 coding sequence is TGTGCCAGCTCAGAAACCGTGACAGGTTACAATGAGCAGTTCTTC. Its translation: CASSETVTGYNEQFF.

J is TRBJ1-4 and V is TRBV4-3; D unclear. The CDR3 extends over 16 amino acids. V was cut by 1 base and J by 1 base, with 10 bases left in between. Germline loops: CDR1 LGHNA, CDR2 YSLEER. In nucleotides, the CDR3 is TGCGCCAGCAGCCAAGGGCGCGACTTAACTAATGAAAAACTGTTTTTT. The encoded protein is CASSQGRDLTNEKLFF.

V gene TRBV5-1 combines with J gene TRBJ2-1; the match to TRBD2 covers 7 bases. Germline V CDR1 and CDR2: SGHRS, YFSETQ. CDR3 size: 17 residues. Trimming at V came to 0 bases and at J to 0 bases, leaving 6 bases not matched to a gene. In DNA form, the CDR3 reads TGCGCCAGCAGCTTGGAGTGGGGAGGGAGCTCCTACAATGAGCAGTTCTTC. This translates into CASSLEWGGSSYNEQFF.

The rearrangement links TRBV4-1 to TRBJ1-4; 9 positions agree with TRBD1. V lost 0 bases to trimming and J lost 5 bases; unmatched junction nucleotides: 4. Germline V CDR1 and CDR2: MGHRA, YSYEKL. The CDR3 spans 16 residues. CDR3 loop: CASSQDGTGPNEKLFF. DNA for the CDR3: TGCGCCAGCAGCCAAGATGGGACAGGGCCGAATGAAAAACTGTTTTTT.

The rearrangement links TRBV6-2 or TRBV6-3 to TRBJ2-1; perhaps TRBD1 as D (6 bases). Deletions cut 4 bases from V and 5 bases from J, with 18 bases between. Germline CDR1 is MNHEY and CDR2 is SVGEGT. This CDR3 is 16 amino acids long. CDR3 DNA sequence: TGTGCCAGCAGTTCCGCCTTGAGGGGGTGGGACAATGAGCAGTTCTTC. This translates into CASSSALRGWDNEQFF.

The table lists this clone with a count of one. The chain recombines TRBV6-1 with TRBJ1-1, with 8 bases aligning to TRBD1. Germline V gives CDR1 MNHNS, CDR2 SASEGT. CDR3 length equals 14 residues. The ends lost 2 bases at V and 8 bases at J; junction bases unmatched: 7. DNA for the CDR3: TGTGCCAGCAGTGAACTCGACAGGGGCCGGGAAGCTTTCTTT. Protein product: CASSELDRGREAFF.

CDR3 sequence: CSASGVEGYTF. The CDR3 region has the DNA TGCAGTGCTTCCGGGGTCGAGGGCTACACCTTC. The chain combines TRBV20-1 with TRBJ1-2; D not resolved. The V gene lost 5 bases and the J gene lost 8 bases, with 12 bases spanning the gap. Germline V CDR1 and CDR2: DFQATT, SNEGSKA (reference sequence). The CDR3 totals 11 residues.

The V gene is TRBV7-8, the J gene TRBJ1-3; no clear D. CDR3 size: 13 residues. Germline lookup yields CDR1 SGHVS and CDR2 FQNEAQ. The germline V and J ends were trimmed by 5 bases and 0 bases, with 5 bases remaining between them. In DNA form, the CDR3 reads TGTGCCAGCAGCCGCATCTCTGGAAACACCATATATTTT. Translating gives CASSRISGNTIYF. Variable domain in full (rest from reference TRBV7-8 and TRBJ1-3): GAGVSQSPRYKVAKRGQDVALRCDPISGHVSLFWYQQALGQGPEFLTYFQNEAQLDKSGLPSDRFFAERPEGSVSTLKIQRTQQEDSAVYLCASSRISGNTIYFGEGSWLTVV.

The rearrangement uses TRBV3-1 (or the pseudogene TRBV3-2) and TRBJ2-7, with D perhaps TRBD1 (6 bases). The V end was cut by 7 bases, the J end by 3 bases, with 16 bases between. Germline V gene data show CDR1 as LGHDT and CDR2 as YNNKEL (reference sequence). This CDR3 comprises 14 residues. The CDR3 coding sequence is TGTGCCAGCACCCAGACAGGAGGAGACTACGAGCAGTACTTC. This translates into CASTQTGGDYEQYF.

V is TRBV11-2 and J is TRBJ2-1; 8 nucleotides line up with TRBD1. CDR1 is SGHAT, CDR2 FQNNGV, per germline. The V gene end was trimmed by 4 bases and the J gene end by 7 bases; junction bases not matched to a gene: 3. The CDR3 is made up of 13 amino acids. Here the CDR3 DNA reads TGTGCCAGCAGCTCTAACAGGGGGAATGAGCAGTTCTTC. Its protein is CASSSNRGNEQFF.

This clone occurred a few times. The J gene is TRBJ2-2, the V gene TRBV6-4, with 8 positions matching TRBD1. Looked up from germline, CDR1 is MRHNA and CDR2 is SNTAGT. This CDR3 is built from 13 residues. V shed 6 bases and J 4 bases; nucleotides not matched to a gene: 1. DNA of the CDR3: TGTGCCAGCAGCCAGGGGGCCACCGGGGAGCTGTTTTTT. Protein sequence: CASSQGATGELFF.

The chain joins TRBV18 to TRBJ2-5; D unresolved. Per the germline V gene, CDR1 is KGHSH and CDR2 is LQKENI. Deletions cut 3 bases from V and 1 base from J, with 15 bases between. The CDR3 consists of 16 residues. The CDR3 sequence: CASSPPVRNSQETQYF. Written as DNA, the CDR3 is TGTGCCAGCTCACCGCCTGTCAGGAATTCCCAAGAGACCCAGTACTTC.

CDR3 sequence (DNA): TGTGCCAGCTCCCATTGGGCAGCTTCGGACGAGCAGTACTTC. Its protein is CASSHWAASDEQYF. The gene calls are TRBV27 and TRBJ2-7, with D unclear. Germline V CDR1 and CDR2: MNHEY, SMNVEV (reference sequence). This CDR3 is 14 amino acids long. V was shortened by 8 bases and J by 5 bases, with 19 bases between the two germline ends.

CDR3 protein: CAISYGPRGGSYEQYF. The CDR3 DNA is TGTGCCATCAGTTACGGACCTCGAGGGGGCTCCTACGAGCAGTACTTC. V usage is TRBV10-3 and J usage is TRBJ2-7, with D maybe TRBD1 (6 bases). The CDR3 has 16 amino acids. V was shortened by 5 bases and J by 0 bases, with 17 bases between the two germline ends. Germline V gives CDR1 ENHRY, CDR2 SYGVKD.

The CDR3, as DNA: TGTGCCAGCAGCCCCCGTAGCGGGGGGGCCATGAGGTCCTTAAATGAGCAGTTCTTC. Protein product: CASSPRSGGAMRSLNEQFF. The J gene is TRBJ2-1, the V gene TRBV7-9; 11 bases align to TRBD2. The CDR3 runs to 19 residues. The V segment lost 5 bases and the J segment 7 bases; nucleotides outside the gene matches: 19. From germline, CDR1 is SEHNR and CDR2 FQNEAQ (reference sequence).

The J gene is TRBJ2-5, the V gene TRBV29-1; 12 nucleotides align to TRBD2. Trimming at V came to 7 bases and at J to 5 bases, leaving 14 bases not matched to a gene. The CDR3 covers 16 residues. Per germline, CDR1 SQVTM and CDR2 ANQGSEA. CDR3 in amino acids: CSAQGASGGVRETQYF. The DNA of the CDR3 is TGCAGCGCTCAAGGGGCTAGCGGGGGGGTTCGGGAGACCCAGTACTTC. The full variable domain, completed using reference TRBV29-1 and TRBJ2-5, is SAVISQKPSRDICQRGTSLTIQCQVDSQVTMMFWYRQQPGQSLTLIATANQGSEATYESGFVIDKFPISRPNLTFSTLTVSNMSPEDSSIYLCSAQGASGGVRETQYFGPGTRLLVL.

This CDR3 reads CASGREGEKLFF. The CDR3 region has the DNA TGTGCCAGCGGCAGGGAAGGAGAAAAACTGTTTTTT. The chain uses TRBV28 and TRBJ1-4; possible D gene TRBD1, 5 bases. CDR1 and CDR2 from the germline V gene are MDHEN and SYDVKM. Trimming cost V 8 bases and J 8 bases, with 12 bases left between them. This CDR3 has 12 residues.

This rearrangement joins TRBV2 to TRBJ2-1, with TRBD1 matching 9 bases. The CDR3 runs 15 residues. Germline V gene lookup returns CDR1 SNHLY and CDR2 FYNNEI. The V segment lost 5 bases and the J segment 10 bases; nucleotides outside the gene matches: 12. The CDR3 reads CASSNTLTGGGEQFF. CDR3 nucleotides: TGTGCCAGCAGTAATACATTAACAGGGGGCGGAGAGCAGTTCTTC.

The rearrangement uses TRBV7-2 and TRBJ1-2; possible D gene TRBD1, 6 bases. The V end lost 1 base, the J end lost 4 bases, and 7 bases lay between the germline ends. In germline, CDR1 is SGHTA, CDR2 FQGNSA. The CDR3 extends over 13 amino acids. For the CDR3, the DNA is TGTGCCAGCAGCTTAGAAGGGGGCTATGGCTACACCTTC. Protein product: CASSLEGGYGYTF.

J is TRBJ2-7 and V is TRBV6-5; 10 bases are a match to TRBD1. The CDR3 length is 15 residues. CDR1 and CDR2 (germline): MNHEY, SVGAGI. The J segment lost 4 bases and the V segment lost 0 bases, leaving 3 bases of the junction unmatched. The CDR3 DNA reads as TGTGCCAGCAGTTACTCGGGGACAGGGGTGTACGAGCAGTACTTC. Protein product: CASSYSGTGVYEQYF.